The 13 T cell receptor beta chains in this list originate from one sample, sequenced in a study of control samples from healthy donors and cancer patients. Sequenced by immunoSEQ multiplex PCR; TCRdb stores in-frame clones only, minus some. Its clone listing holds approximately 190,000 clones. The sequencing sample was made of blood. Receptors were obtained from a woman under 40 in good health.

The CDR3 reads CASSLSAGKPQHF. CDR3 DNA sequence: TGTGCCAGCAGTTTATCTGCCGGAAAGCCCCAGCATTTT. This sequence joins TRBV27 and TRBJ1-5; D is ambiguous. The V and J ends lost 0 bases and 8 bases respectively, with 8 bases between them. CDR1 and CDR2 (germline): MNHEY, SMNVEV (reference sequence). This CDR3 spans 13 amino acids.

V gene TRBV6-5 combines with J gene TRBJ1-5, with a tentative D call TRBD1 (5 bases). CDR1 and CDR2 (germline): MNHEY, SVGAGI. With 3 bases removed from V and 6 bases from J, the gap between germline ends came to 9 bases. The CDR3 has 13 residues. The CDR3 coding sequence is TGTGCCAGCAGTTATAATGGGGGTCAGCCCCAGCATTTT. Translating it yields CASSYNGGQPQHF.

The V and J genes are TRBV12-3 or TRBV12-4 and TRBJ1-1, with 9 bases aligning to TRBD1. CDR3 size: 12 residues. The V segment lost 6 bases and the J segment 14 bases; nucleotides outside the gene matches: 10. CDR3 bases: TGTGCCAGCAGGCCTACAGGGGGCGAATCCTTCTTT. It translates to CASRPTGGESFF.

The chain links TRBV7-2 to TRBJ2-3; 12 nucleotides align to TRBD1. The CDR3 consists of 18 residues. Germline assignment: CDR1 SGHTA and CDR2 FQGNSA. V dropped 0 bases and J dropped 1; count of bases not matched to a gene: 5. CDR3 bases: TGTGCCAGCAGCTTAGCCTCGGGACAGGGGGCGGGCACAGATACGCAGTATTTT. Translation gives CASSLASGQGAGTDTQYF.

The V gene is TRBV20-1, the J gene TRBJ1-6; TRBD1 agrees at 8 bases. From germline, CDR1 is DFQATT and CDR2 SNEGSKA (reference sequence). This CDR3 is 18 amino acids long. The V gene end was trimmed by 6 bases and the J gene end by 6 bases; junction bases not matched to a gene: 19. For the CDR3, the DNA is TGCAGTGCCAGTCGGCAATCGTCAGGGGGCATGGGTAATTCACCCCTCCACTTT. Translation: CSASRQSSGGMGNSPLHF.

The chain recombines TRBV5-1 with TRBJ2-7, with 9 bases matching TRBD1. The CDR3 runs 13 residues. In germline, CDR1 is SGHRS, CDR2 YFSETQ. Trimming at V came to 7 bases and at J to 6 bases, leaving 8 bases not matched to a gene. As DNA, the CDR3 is TGCGCCAGCGGTAGGGACAGGGCTGGCGAGCAGTACTTC. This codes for CASGRDRAGEQYF.

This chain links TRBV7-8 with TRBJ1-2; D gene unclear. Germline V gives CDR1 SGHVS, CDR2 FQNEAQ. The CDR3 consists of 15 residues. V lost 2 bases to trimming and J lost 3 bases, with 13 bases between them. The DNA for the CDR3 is TGTGCCAGCAGCTTAAACGCGGTTGGAGACTATGGCTACACCTTC. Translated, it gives CASSLNAVGDYGYTF.

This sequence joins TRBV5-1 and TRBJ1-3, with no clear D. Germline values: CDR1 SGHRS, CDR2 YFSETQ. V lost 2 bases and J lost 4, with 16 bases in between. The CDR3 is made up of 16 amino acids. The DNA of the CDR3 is TGCGCCAGCAGCTTCAGTGTCTCCCCACAGGGAAACACCATATATTTT. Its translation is CASSFSVSPQGNTIYF.

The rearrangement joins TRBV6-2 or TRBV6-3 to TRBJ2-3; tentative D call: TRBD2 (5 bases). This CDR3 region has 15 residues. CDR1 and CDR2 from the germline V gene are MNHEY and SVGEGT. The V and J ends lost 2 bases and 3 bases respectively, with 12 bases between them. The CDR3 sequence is CASSYPGRGTDTQYF. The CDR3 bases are TGTGCCAGCAGTTACCCGGGCAGAGGGACAGATACGCAGTATTTT.

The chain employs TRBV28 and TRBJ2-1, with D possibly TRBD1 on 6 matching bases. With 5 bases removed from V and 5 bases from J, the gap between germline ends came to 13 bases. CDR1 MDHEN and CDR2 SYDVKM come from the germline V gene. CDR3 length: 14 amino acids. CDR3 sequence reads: CASSQRQADNEQFF. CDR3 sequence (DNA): TGTGCCAGCAGTCAACGACAGGCCGACAATGAGCAGTTCTTC.

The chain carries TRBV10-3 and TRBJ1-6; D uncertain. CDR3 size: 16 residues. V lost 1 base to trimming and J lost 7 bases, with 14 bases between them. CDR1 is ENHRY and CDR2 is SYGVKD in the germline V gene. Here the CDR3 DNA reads TGTGCCATCAGTGAGTTACGCGTAGATAGGAATTCACCCCTCCACTTT. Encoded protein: CAISELRVDRNSPLHF.

Written as DNA, the CDR3 is TGCGCCAGCAGTGGGAAGACAGGGGGCAACACCGGGGAGCTGTTTTTT. Translated: CASSGKTGGNTGELFF. The chain carries TRBV10-1 and TRBJ2-2; 10 bases line up with TRBD1. The CDR3 extends over 16 amino acids. The germline V gene has CDR1 WNHNN and CDR2 SYGVQD (reference sequence). The ends lost 4 bases at V and 2 bases at J; junction bases unmatched: 4.

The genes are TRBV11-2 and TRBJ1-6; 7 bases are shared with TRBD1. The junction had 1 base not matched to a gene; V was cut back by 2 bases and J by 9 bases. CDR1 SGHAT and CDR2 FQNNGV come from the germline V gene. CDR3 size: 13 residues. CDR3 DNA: TGTGCCAGCAGCTTACCAGGGGGTTCACCCCTCCACTTT. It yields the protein CASSLPGGSPLHF. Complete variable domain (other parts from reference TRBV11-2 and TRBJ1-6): EAGVAQSPRYKIIEKRQSVAFWCNPISGHATLYWYQQILGQGPKLLIQFQNNGVVDDSQLPKDRFSAERLKGVDSTLKIQPAKLEDSAVYLCASSLPGGSPLHFGNGTRLTVT.